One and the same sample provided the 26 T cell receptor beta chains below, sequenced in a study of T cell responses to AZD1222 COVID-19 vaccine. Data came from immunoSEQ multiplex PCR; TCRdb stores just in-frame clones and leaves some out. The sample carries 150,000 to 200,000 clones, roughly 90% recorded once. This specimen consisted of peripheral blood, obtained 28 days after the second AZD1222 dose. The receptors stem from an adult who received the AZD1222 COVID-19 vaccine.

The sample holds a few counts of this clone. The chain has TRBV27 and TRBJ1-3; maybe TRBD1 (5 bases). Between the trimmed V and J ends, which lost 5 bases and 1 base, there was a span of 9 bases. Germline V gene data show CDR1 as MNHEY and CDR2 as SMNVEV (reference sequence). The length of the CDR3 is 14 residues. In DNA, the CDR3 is TGTGCCAGCAGTCCCTACAGGTCTGGAAACACCATATATTTT. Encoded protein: CASSPYRSGNTIYF.

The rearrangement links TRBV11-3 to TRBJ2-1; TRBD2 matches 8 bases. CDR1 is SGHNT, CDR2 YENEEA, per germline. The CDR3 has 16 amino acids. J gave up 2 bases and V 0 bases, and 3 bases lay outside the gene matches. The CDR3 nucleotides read TGTGCCAGCAGCTTAGATACTAGCGGAGCCTACAATGAGCAGTTCTTC. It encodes CASSLDTSGAYNEQFF.

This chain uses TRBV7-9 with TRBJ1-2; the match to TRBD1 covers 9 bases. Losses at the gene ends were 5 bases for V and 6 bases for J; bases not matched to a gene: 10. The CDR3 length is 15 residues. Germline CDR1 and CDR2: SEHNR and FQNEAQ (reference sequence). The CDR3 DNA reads TGTGCCAGCAGCCCCAGCCCCAACAGGGGGCATGGCTACACCTTC. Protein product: CASSPSPNRGHGYTF.

The CDR3 sequence is CASSQGETGANYGYTF. The CDR3 DNA sequence: TGCGCCAGCAGCCAAGGAGAGACAGGAGCTAACTATGGCTACACCTTC. This chain connects TRBV4-1 to TRBJ1-2; possibly TRBD1 for D (6 bases). The germline CDR1 and CDR2 sequences are MGHRA and YSYEKL. The CDR3 spans 16 residues. V gave up 1 base and J gave up 0 bases, with 12 bases separating them.

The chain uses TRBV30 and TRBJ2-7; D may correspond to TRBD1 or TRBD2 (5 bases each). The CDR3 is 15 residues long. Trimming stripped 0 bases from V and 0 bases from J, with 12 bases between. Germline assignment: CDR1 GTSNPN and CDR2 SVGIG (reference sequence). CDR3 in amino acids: CAWSVYGGPSYEQYF. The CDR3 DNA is TGTGCCTGGAGTGTATATGGGGGACCCTCCTACGAGCAGTACTTC.

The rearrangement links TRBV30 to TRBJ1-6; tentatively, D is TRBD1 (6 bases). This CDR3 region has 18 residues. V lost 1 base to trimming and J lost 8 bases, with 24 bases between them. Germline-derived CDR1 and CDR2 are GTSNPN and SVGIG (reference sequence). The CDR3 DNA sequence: TGTGCCTGGAGTGAGGGACAAGGGGTGGGAGGTGTTCATTCACCCCTCCACTTT. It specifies CAWSEGQGVGGVHSPLHF.

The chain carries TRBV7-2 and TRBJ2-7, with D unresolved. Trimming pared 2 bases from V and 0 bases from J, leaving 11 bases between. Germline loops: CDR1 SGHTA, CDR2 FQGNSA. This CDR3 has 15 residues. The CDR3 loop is CASSLTAGPSYEQYF. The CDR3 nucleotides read TGTGCCAGCAGCTTAACGGCAGGCCCCTCCTACGAGCAGTACTTC.

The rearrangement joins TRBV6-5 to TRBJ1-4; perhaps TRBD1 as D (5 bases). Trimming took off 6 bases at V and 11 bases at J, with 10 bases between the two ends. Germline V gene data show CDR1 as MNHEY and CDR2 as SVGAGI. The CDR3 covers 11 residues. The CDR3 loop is CASSAGHKLFF. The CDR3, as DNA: TGTGCCAGCAGCGCAGGACACAAACTGTTTTTT.

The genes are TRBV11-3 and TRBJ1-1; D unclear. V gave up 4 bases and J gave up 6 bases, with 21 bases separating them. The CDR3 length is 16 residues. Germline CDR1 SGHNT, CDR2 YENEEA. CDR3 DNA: TGTGCCAGCAGCTCCCGGGAGGTAGACCAGGACGCTGAAGCTTTCTTT. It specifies CASSSREVDQDAEAFF. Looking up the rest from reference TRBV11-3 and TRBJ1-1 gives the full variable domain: EAGVVQSPRYKIIEKKQPVAFWCNPISGHNTLYWYLQNLGQGPELLIRYENEEAVDDSQLPKDRFSAERLKGVDSTLKIQPAELGDSAVYLCASSSREVDQDAEAFFGQGTRLTVV.

The chain's CDR3 is CASSLLGGANTGELFF. The CDR3 DNA follows: TGCGCCAGCAGCTTGCTTGGCGGCGCGAACACCGGGGAGCTGTTTTTT. This chain connects TRBV5-1 to TRBJ2-2; no clear D gene. Trimming left V 1 base short and J 0 bases short, with 10 bases between. This CDR3 is 16 amino acids long. Germline-derived CDR1 and CDR2 are SGHRS and YFSETQ.

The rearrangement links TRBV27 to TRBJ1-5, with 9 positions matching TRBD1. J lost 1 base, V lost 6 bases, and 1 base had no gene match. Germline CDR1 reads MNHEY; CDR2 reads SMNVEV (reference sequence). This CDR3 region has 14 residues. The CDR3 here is CASRQGASNQPQHF. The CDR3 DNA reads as TGTGCCAGCAGACAGGGGGCGAGCAATCAGCCCCAGCATTTT.

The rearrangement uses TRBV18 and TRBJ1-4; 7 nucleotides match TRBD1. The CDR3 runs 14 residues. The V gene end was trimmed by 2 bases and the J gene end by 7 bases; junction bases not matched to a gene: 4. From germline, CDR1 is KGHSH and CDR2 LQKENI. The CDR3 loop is CASSPGGGLEKLFF. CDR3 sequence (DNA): TGTGCCAGCTCACCAGGAGGGGGCCTTGAAAAACTGTTTTTT.

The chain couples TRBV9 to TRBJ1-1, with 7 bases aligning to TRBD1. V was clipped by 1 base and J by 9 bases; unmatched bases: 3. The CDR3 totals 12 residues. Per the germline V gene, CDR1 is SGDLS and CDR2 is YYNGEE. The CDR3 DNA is TGTGCCAGCAGCGTAAGACAGGGCCAAGCTTTCTTT. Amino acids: CASSVRQGQAFF.

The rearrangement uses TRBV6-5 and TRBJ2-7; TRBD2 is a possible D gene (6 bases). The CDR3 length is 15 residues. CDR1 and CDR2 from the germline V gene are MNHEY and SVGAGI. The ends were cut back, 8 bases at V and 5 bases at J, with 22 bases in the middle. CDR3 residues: CASGPRESWPHEQYF. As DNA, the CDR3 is TGTGCCAGCGGGCCCCGGGAGTCCTGGCCCCACGAGCAGTACTTC.

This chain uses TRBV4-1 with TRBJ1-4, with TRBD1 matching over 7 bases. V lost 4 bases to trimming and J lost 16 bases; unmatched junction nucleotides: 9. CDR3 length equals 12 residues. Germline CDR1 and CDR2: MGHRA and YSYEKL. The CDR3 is CASSLKTGHPFF. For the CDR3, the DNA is TGCGCCAGCAGCCTCAAGACAGGGCACCCGTTTTTT.

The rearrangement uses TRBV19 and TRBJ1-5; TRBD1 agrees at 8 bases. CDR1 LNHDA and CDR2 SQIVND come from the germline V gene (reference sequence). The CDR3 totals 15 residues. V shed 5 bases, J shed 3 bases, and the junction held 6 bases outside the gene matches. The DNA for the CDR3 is TGTGCCAGTAGTCCCCGGACAGGGAACAATCAGCCCCAGCATTTT. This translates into CASSPRTGNNQPQHF.

CDR3: CSASAVYEQYF. The CDR3 DNA is TGCAGTGCTAGCGCAGTATACGAGCAGTACTTC. This chain uses TRBV20-1 with TRBJ2-7; D gene ambiguous. CDR3 length: 11 amino acids. CDR1 and CDR2 (germline): DFQATT, SNEGSKA (reference sequence). Deletions cut 3 bases from V and 4 bases from J, with 7 bases between.

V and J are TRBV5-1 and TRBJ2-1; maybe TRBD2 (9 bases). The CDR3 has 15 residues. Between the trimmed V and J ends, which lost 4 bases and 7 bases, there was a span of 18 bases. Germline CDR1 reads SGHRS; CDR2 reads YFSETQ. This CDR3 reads CASSQGASGENEQFF. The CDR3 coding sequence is TGCGCCAGCAGCCAGGGGGCTAGCGGGGAGAATGAGCAGTTCTTC.

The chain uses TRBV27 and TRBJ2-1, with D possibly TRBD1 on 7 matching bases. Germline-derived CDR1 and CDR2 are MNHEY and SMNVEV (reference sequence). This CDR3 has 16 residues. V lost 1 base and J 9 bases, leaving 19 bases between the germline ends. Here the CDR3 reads CASSLFGTATGGEQFF. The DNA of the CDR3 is TGTGCCAGCAGTTTATTTGGGACAGCCACCGGGGGTGAGCAGTTCTTC.

DNA of the CDR3: TGTGCCAGCAGCACCAGAACCTTAGAGCAGTACTTC. Translation gives CASSTRTLEQYF. This chain links TRBV7-9 with TRBJ2-7, with no clear D. The CDR3 sequence is 12 residues long. In germline, CDR1 is SEHNR, CDR2 FQNEAQ (reference sequence). Deletions cut 5 bases from V and 7 bases from J, with 12 bases between.

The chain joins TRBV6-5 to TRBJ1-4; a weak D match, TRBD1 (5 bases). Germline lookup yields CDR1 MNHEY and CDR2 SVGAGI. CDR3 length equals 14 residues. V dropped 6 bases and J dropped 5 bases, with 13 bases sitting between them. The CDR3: CASRRGRINEKLFF. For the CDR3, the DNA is TGTGCCAGCAGAAGGGGACGGATAAATGAAAAACTGTTTTTT.

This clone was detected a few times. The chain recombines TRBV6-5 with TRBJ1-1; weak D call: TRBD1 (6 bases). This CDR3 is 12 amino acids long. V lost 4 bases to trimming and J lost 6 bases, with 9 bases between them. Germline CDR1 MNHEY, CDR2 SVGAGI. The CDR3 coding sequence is TGTGCCAGCAGTTGGCGACAGGCTGAAGCTTTCTTT. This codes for CASSWRQAEAFF.

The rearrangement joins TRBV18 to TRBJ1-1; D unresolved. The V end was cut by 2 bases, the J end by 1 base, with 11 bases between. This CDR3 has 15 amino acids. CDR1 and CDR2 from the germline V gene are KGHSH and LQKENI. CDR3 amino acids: CASSPGMSRNTEAFF. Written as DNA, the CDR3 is TGTGCCAGCTCACCAGGGATGTCGAGGAACACTGAAGCTTTCTTT.

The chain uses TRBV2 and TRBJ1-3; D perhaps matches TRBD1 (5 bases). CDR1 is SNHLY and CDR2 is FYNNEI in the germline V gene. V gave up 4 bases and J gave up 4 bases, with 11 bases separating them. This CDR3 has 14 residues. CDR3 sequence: CASSGGASGNTIYF. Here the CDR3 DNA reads TGTGCCAGCAGTGGTGGGGCTTCCGGAAACACCATATATTTT.

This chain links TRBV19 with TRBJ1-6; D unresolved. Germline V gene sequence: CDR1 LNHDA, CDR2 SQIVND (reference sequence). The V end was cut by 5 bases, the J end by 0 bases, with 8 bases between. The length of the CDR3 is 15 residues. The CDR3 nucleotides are TGTGCCAGTAGTGGTGATTTCTCCTATAATTCACCCCTCCACTTT. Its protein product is CASSGDFSYNSPLHF.

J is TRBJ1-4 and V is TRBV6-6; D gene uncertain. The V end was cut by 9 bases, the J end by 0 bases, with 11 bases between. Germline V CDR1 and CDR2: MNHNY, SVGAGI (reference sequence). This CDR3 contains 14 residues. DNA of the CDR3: TGTGCCAGTGAACCAGGAGCAACTAATGAAAAACTGTTTTTT. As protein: CASEPGATNEKLFF.